Included here is one T cell receptor beta chain sequence, with context. Its antigen is currently not known. One end of the junction is discordant with germline, which a read error may explain. Genomic DNA was isolated from the sorted cells so that the TCRbeta CDR3 region could be sequenced. TCRbeta CDR3 regions were sequenced using the immunoSEQ Assay. Not all clones reach the TCRdb copy of this immuneACCESS table, which keeps in-frame sequences only. Checked studies attribute under half of the gap to unresolved V genes and leave the rest unexplained. In this sample the table shows about 76,000 clones, about 85% of which occur a single time. Of the sample, around 3.2% is held by the ten largest clones. Patients with a history of autoimmune disease or receiving systemic immunosuppression were excluded from the trial. Peripheral blood for TCR sequencing was drawn from every dose cohort at baseline, at cycle 4 day 1 and at cycle 7 day 1. Samples were obtained from an open-label, multicenter, first-in-human phase I dose-escalation trial of ivuxolimab. Adults with locally advanced or metastatic melanoma, renal cell, hepatocellular, or head and neck squamous cell carcinoma were enrolled in the trial. Before TCR sequencing, CD4+ T cells and CD8+ T cells were sorted from peripheral blood as separate populations.

This sample is part of a study of OX40 agonist ivuxolimab in advanced cancers. General notes on the study: Ivuxolimab was a fully human IgG2 agonistic monoclonal antibody targeting the costimulatory receptor OX40 (CD134). Intravenous ivuxolimab was administered to patients every 2 weeks at six dose levels: 0.01, 0.1, 0.3, 1.5, 3 and 10 mg/kg. Of the approximately 50 dose-escalation patients, hepatocellular carcinoma was present in approximately 20, melanoma in around 15, renal cell carcinoma in 9 and head and neck cancer in 9. In the dose-escalation cohort, 75% to 90% of patients were male, and the mean age was approximately 60 years with a range of about 20 to 80. Prior anti-PD-1, anti-PD-L1 or anti-CTLA-4 therapy was permitted, and checkpoint inhibitors had been received by around 40% of dose-escalation patients. Partial responses occurred in three dose-escalation patients, of whom one had hepatocellular carcinoma and two had cutaneous melanoma. The purpose of peripheral TCRbeta sequencing was to test whether ivuxolimab changed TCR sequence diversity and led to clonal T-cell expansion. The paper describes the monotherapy dose-escalation part (N ≈ 51 patients) of the phase I trial of ivuxolimab. Broad study findings and their caveats: After ivuxolimab, CD8+ T cells had more expanded clones than CD4+ T cells on average. Which antigens the clonally expanded peripheral T cells were specific for was not determined. Low levels of normalized T-cell clonal expansion were also shown by some nonresponding patients. In the 0.1-3.0 mg/kg groups, partial responders were among the patients with the lowest normalized peripheral clonal expansion, particularly in CD8+ T cells. At doses from 0.1 to 3.0 mg/kg, clonal expansion was seen in both CD4+ and CD8+ blood T cells between baseline and week 6.

The CDR3 holds 14 amino acids from the cysteine to the phenylalanine. Only CDR3 DNA is held: 42 bases, read in frame from base 1. The germline V gene supplies CDR1 MNHEY and CDR2 SVGAGI. The sequencing used CD4+ or CD8+ T cells sorted from blood, collected in a trial of the OX40 agonist ivuxolimab. The chain uses TRBV6-5 and TRBJ2-7, with TRBD1 perhaps the D gene, on 5 matching bases. This receptor was identified in an adult with an advanced solid tumor such as melanoma, head and neck, liver or kidney cancer. The bases are TGTGCCGGCAGTTGGACAACTTACTCCTACGAGCAGTACTTC. It specifies CAGSWTTYSYEQYF.